The source of this T cell receptor (beta chain) is a study of T cells in localized non-small cell lung cancer (dated by TCRdb to about 2020). About the study as a whole: T cell repertoires of more than 200 early-stage NSCLC patients were analyzed, with tumors being compared against uninvolved tumor-adjacent lungs. The mean age of the NSCLC patients was approximately 71 years, with roughly 120 men and 110 or so women. The cohort comprised roughly 230 treatment-naïve NSCLC patients with resected, localized lung tumors. The paper's findings and limits, for the study overall: Of the top 100 tumor clones, a median of approximately 60 were detected in paired uninvolved adjacent lung; over 25 were also among that lung's top 100. The highest T cell clonality was observed in uninvolved tumor-adjacent lung, where clonality exceeded that of tumor, suggesting that antigenic responses were more focused in uninvolved tumor-adjacent lung. Because the study design was exploratory, TCR variables were selected using unadjusted p-values without false-discovery rate correction. Longer overall survival was associated with higher T cell density in blood, whereas shorter survival was associated with higher clonality in adjacent lung. Because multi-region tumor sequencing was not done, intratumor heterogeneity could not be ruled out.

The CDR3 spans 12 residues, from the cysteine through the phenylalanine. Left in the record is the CDR3 DNA by itself, 36 bases read in frame from the first base. Looking up the germline V gene yields CDR1 MDHEN and CDR2 SYDVKM. V and J lose 6 bases and 3 bases, and a span of 9 bases separates them. At diagnosis, peripheral blood, uninvolved tumor-adjacent lung and tumor were collected and were preserved as a mix of fresh-frozen and FFPE material. For TCR repertoire profiling, blood samples were analyzed in the form of peripheral blood mononuclear cells. The immunoSEQ Assay was used to sequence TCR beta CDR3 regions from DNA. Concerning the study's data processing: T cell density was computed as TCR beta template counts normalized to usable DNA estimated by amplifying housekeeping genes. The preseqR package was used to estimate richness by extrapolating to 400,000 templates for PBMC samples and to 120,000 templates for tissue samples. Clonality was defined by subtracting Pielou's evenness from one. Tissue-enriched TCRs were identified by differential abundance testing using productive amino-acid clonotypes, minimum total count 5 and alpha 0.1. The Jaccard Index and the Morisita Overlap Index were used to measure how much the repertoires overlapped between compartments. GLIPH clustered TCR beta CDR3s with public tetramer-defined viral CDR3s; viral motifs required at least three viral sequences plus V-gene enrichment. TCRdb holds this immuneACCESS table with in-frame rearrangements only. Some clones are missing; in checked studies, unresolved V genes explain under half, and the rest has no known cause. V and J calls and clone size come straight from that table; D and trimming were deduced from the DNA. For this sample the table gives some 64,000 clones, of which under 90% were detected only once. Roughly 2% of the sample is in the top ten clones.

To note about this clone: Its antigen remains unidentified. No qualities accompany the bases; no much larger clone lies one base away.

The chain is made from TRBV28 and TRBJ2-7, with no reliable assignment of the D segment. This clonotype was sampled from a woman aged 40-75 years with stage I lung adenocarcinoma. The starting material was peripheral blood, obtained before any cancer treatment. The CDR3 region: CASSPPHYEQYF. In nucleotide form, the sequence is TGTGCCAGCAGCCCCCCCCACTACGAGCAGTACTTC.